Shown below are 9 T cell receptor beta chains from a single sample sequenced in a study of control samples from healthy donors and cancer patients. The table came from immunoSEQ multiplex PCR; TCRdb's copy has only in-frame clones and leaves some out. The sample has fewer than 95,000 clones; around 85% are singletons. What was sequenced was blood. All receptors come from a woman in her forties in good health.

This chain joins TRBV6-2 or TRBV6-3 and TRBJ1-2; D is ambiguous. Trimming left V 5 bases short and J 2 bases short, with 3 bases between. Germline CDR1 MNHEY, CDR2 SVGEGT. The CDR3 is 11 amino acids. The CDR3 nucleotides are TGTGCCAGCAGTAACAACTATGGCTACACCTTC. Translated: CASSNNYGYTF.

The chain employs TRBV5-1 and TRBJ1-2; 8 nucleotides line up with TRBD1. This CDR3 has 15 residues. Per the germline V gene, CDR1 is SGHRS and CDR2 is YFSETQ. The trim removed 4 bases at V and 1 base at J, leaving 6 bases unmatched. This CDR3 reads CASSIGTGGNYGYTF. Here the CDR3 DNA reads TGCGCCAGCAGCATCGGGACAGGTGGTAACTATGGCTACACCTTC.

This CDR3 reads CASSLRGRGGYTF. For the CDR3, the DNA is TGTGCCAGCAGTCTCAGGGGGCGGGGTGGCTACACCTTC. The chain is built from TRBV12-3 or TRBV12-4 and TRBJ1-2, with TRBD1 matching 8 bases. CDR3 size: 13 residues. V shed 5 bases and J 7 bases; nucleotides not matched to a gene: 6.

The chain combines TRBV3-1 (or the pseudogene TRBV3-2) with TRBJ1-1; D gene ambiguous. V was trimmed by 4 bases and J by 0 bases, leaving 6 bases between them. Germline-derived CDR1 and CDR2 are LGHDT and YNNKEL (reference sequence). The CDR3 extends over 13 amino acids. Written as DNA, the CDR3 is TGTGCCAGCAGCCCCAACTTGAACACTGAAGCTTTCTTT. This gives the protein CASSPNLNTEAFF.

This chain uses TRBV5-5 with TRBJ2-1, with D maybe TRBD1 (6 bases). This CDR3 spans 13 amino acids. Germline CDR1 reads SGHKS; CDR2 reads YYEKEE (reference sequence). V lost 4 bases and J 6 bases, leaving 11 bases between the germline ends. CDR3 DNA sequence: TGTGCCAGCAGCCCTGGACAGTTCAATGAGCAGTTCTTC. This sequence encodes CASSPGQFNEQFF. Based on the CDR3 plus reference TRBV5-5 and TRBJ2-1, the full variable domain is DAGVTQSPTHLIKTRGQQVTLRCSPISGHKSVSWYQQVLGQGPQFIFQYYEKEERGRGNFPDRFSARQFPNYSSELNVNALLLGDSALYLCASSPGQFNEQFFGPGTRLTVL.

The chain recombines TRBV9 with TRBJ1-2; D is perhaps TRBD1 (6 bases). Deletions cut 2 bases from V and 3 bases from J, with 23 bases between. Germline V gene sequence: CDR1 SGDLS, CDR2 YYNGEE. The CDR3 covers 18 residues. The CDR3 loop is CASSVTPRDTGLDYGYTF. The CDR3 DNA reads as TGTGCCAGCAGCGTTACCCCGCGGGACACGGGTTTGGACTATGGCTACACCTTC.

This chain connects TRBV24-1 to TRBJ2-1, with 7 bases identical to TRBD2. From germline, CDR1 is KGHDR and CDR2 SFDVKD. The CDR3 length is 14 residues. Losses at the gene ends were 9 bases for V and 7 bases for J; bases not matched to a gene: 11. CDR3 DNA sequence: TGTGCCACCGAAGGGGAGGGCCAGTGGAATGAGCAGTTCTTC. This encodes CATEGEGQWNEQFF.

The chain is built from TRBV6-6 and TRBJ2-7, with 7 positions matching TRBD2. V shed 10 bases, J shed 1 base, and the junction held 13 bases outside the gene matches. CDR1 MNHNY and CDR2 SVGAGI come from the germline V gene (reference sequence). The CDR3 has 15 residues. In DNA form, the CDR3 reads TGTGCCACCTACCAAGAAGGCGGGGGATCCTACGAGCAGTACTTC. It codes for CATYQEGGGSYEQYF.

CDR3: CASSYSSPGTEAFF. As DNA, the CDR3 is TGTGCCAGCAGTTACTCATCTCCGGGGACTGAAGCTTTCTTT. The chain uses TRBV6-2 or TRBV6-3 and TRBJ1-1, with D hard to call. The CDR3 has 14 residues. Between the trimmed V and J ends, which lost 0 bases and 5 bases, there was a span of 10 bases. CDR1 MNHEY and CDR2 SVGEGT come from the germline V gene.